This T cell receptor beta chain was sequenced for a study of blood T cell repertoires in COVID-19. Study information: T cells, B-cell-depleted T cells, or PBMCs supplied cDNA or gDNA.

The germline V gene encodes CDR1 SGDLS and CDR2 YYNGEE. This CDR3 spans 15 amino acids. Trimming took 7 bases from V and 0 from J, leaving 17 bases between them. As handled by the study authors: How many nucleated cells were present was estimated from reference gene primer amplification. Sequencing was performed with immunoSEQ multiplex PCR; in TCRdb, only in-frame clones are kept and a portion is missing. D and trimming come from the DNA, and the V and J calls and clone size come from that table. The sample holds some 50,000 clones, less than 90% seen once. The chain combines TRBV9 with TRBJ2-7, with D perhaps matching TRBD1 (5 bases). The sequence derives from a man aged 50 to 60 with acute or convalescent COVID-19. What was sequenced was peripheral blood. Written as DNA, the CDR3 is TGTGCCAGCTCAAGGGGTGACAGTTTCTCCTACGAGCAGTACTTC. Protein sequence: CASSRGDSFSYEQYF. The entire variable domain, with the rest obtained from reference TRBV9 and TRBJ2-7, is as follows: DSGVTQTPKHLITATGQRVTLRCSPRSGDLSVYWYQQSLDQGLQFLIQYYNGEERAKGNILERFSAQQFPDLHSELNLSSLELGDSALYFCASSRGDSFSYEQYFGPGTRLTVT.